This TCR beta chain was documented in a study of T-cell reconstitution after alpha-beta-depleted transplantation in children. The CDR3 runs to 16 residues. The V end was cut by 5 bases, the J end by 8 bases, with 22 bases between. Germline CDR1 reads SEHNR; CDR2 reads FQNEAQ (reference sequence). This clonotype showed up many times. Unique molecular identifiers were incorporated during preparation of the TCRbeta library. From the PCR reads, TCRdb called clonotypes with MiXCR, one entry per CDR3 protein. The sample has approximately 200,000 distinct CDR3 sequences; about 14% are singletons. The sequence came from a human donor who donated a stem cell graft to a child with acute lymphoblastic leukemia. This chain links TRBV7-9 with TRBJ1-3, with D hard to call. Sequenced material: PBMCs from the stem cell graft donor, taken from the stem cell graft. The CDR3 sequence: CASSHGGVASGYTIYF. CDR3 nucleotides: TGTGCCAGCAGCCATGGCGGAGTTGCCTCTGGGTACACCATATATTTT.